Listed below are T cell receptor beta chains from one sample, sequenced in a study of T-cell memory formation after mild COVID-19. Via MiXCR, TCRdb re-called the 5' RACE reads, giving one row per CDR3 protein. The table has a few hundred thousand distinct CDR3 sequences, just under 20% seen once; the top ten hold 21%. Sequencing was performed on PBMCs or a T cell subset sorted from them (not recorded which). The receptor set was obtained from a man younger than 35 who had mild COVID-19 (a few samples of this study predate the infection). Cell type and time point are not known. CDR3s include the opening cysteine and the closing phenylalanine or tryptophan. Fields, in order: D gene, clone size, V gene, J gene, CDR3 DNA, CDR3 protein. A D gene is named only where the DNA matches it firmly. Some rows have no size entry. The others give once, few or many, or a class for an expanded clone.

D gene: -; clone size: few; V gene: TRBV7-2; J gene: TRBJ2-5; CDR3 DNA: TGTGCCAGCAGTACTACAGGCTTGGAGACCCAGTACTTC; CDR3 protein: CASSTTGLETQYF
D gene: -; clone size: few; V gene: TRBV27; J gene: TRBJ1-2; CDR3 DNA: TGTGCCAGCAGTTTGCGGGAGGGGTATAGCTATGGCTACACCTTC; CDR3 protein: CASSLREGYSYGYTF
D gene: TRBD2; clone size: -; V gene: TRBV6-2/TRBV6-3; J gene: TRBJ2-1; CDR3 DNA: TGTGCCACCGACGATAGACCCGGCGGGGGGGATAATGAGCAGTTCTTC; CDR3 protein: CATDDRPGGGDNEQFF
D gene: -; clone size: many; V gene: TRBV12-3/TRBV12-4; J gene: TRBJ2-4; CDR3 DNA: TGTGCCAGCAGCCCGAATGCGGCCAAAAACATTCAGTACTTC; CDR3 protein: CASSPNAAKNIQYF
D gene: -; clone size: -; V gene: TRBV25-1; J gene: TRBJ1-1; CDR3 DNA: TGTGCCAGCAGTGGGGGCCAGGGCGTAGTGAACACTGAAGCTTTCTTT; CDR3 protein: CASSGGQGVVNTEAFF
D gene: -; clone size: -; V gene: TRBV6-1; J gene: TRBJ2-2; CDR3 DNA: TGTGCCAGCAGGGCCAGGATGAACACCGGGGAGCTGTTTTTT; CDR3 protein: CASRARMNTGELFF
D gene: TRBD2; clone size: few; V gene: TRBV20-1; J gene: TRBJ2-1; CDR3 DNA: TGCATGTCGGGACTAGCGGGTAACAATGAGCAGTTCTTC; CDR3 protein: CMSGLAGNNEQFF
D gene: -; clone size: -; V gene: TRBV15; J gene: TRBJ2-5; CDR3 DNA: TGTGCCACCAGCAGAGATCAGGGGCCCCAAGAGACCCAGTACTTC; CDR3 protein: CATSRDQGPQETQYF
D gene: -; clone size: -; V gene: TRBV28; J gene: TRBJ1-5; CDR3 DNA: TGTGCCAGCGGCTTTGCCAGCCATCAGCCCCAGCATTTT; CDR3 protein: CASGFASHQPQHF
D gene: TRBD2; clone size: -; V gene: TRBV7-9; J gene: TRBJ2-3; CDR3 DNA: TGTGCCAGCAGCTTACGAAGCGGGGGCACAGATACGCAGTATTTT; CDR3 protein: CASSLRSGGTDTQYF
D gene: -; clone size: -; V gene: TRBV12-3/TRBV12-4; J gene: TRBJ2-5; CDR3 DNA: TGTGCCAGCAAGAGGCTCCTTGAGACCCAGTACTTC; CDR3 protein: CASKRLLETQYF
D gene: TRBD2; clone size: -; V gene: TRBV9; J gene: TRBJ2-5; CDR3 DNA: TGTGCCAGCAGCGAGACTAGCGGGGAAGAGACCCAGTACTTC; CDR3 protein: CASSETSGEETQYF
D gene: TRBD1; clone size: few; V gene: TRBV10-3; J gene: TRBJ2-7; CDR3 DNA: TGTGCCATCAGCGACACGGCCGGGACAGGTTCCTACGAGCAGTACTTC; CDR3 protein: CAISDTAGTGSYEQYF